These T cell receptor beta chains were read from a single sample in a study of blood T cell repertoires in COVID-19. The repertoire was sequenced with immunoSEQ multiplex PCR; TCRdb's copy has only in-frame clones and lacks some. Among about 240,000 clones, around 88% were seen once, and the ten largest hold 3% to 4%. Sequencing was carried out using PBMCs or T cells enriched from blood (not recorded which). The source is a middle-aged woman with acute COVID-19. Both conserved end residues are part of each CDR3. Each record gives: clone size, J gene, D gene, V gene, CDR3 DNA, CDR3 protein. A D gene is named only where the DNA matches it firmly. The size field is filled for only some rows; it gives once, few, many or a size class.

NA,TRBJ2-3,TRBD2,TRBV6-5,TGTGCCAGCAACCCCGCTAGCGGTTTCACAGATACGCAGTATTTT,CASNPASGFTDTQYF
NA,TRBJ2-2,NA,TRBV7-9,TGTGCCAGCAGCCGAGACACCGGGGAGCTGTTTTTT,CASSRDTGELFF
once,TRBJ1-2,NA,TRBV5-1,TGCGCCAGCACGGGAGGAGGGGTCTATGGCTACACCTTC,CASTGGGVYGYTF
NA,TRBJ2-7,TRBD2,TRBV2,TGTGCCAGCAGCGGGAGGAGGTCCTACGAGCAGTACTTC,CASSGRRSYEQYF
once,TRBJ1-5,TRBD1,TRBV18,TGTGCCAGCTCACCAGGAGGGGGCCAGTATCAGCCCCAGCATTTT,CASSPGGGQYQPQHF
few,TRBJ2-5,NA,TRBV2,TGTGCCAGCAGTGGTGGAATAGCGGCCTCAGAGACCCAGTACTTC,CASSGGIAASETQYF
NA,TRBJ1-6,TRBD1,TRBV11-3,TGTGCCAGCAGCTTCTTCCCGGGACAGGGACTATTGGGGAATTCACCCCTCCACTTT,CASSFFPGQGLLGNSPLHF
NA,TRBJ2-7,TRBD2,TRBV18,TGTGCCAGCTCACCAGAAGATGGGACTAGCGGGACCTACGAGCAGTACTTC,CASSPEDGTSGTYEQYF
NA,TRBJ1-4,NA,TRBV7-9,TGTGCCAGCAGCTTACACTCCGAAAAACTGTTTTTT,CASSLHSEKLFF
NA,TRBJ2-7,NA,TRBV9,TGTGCCAGCAGCCCAAAGTGGGACACACGCCTCCGGGACGAGCAGTACTTC,CASSPKWDTRLRDEQYF
NA,TRBJ2-2,NA,TRBV6-1,TGTGCCAGCAGTGAACTCAGGGCGGCCGGGGAGCTGTTTTTT,CASSELRAAGELFF
NA,TRBJ2-7,TRBD1,TRBV29-1,TGCAGCGTTGGGGGACAGGGTGGCGAGCAGTACTTC,CSVGGQGGEQYF
NA,TRBJ2-3,TRBD1,TRBV5-1,TGCGCCAGCAGCAAGGGACAGGGTGTAGATACGCAGTATTTT,CASSKGQGVDTQYF
NA,TRBJ2-7,TRBD2,TRBV11-3,TGTGCCAGCAGCTTAGAGCGGGGAGGGGCGGGAGGATCCTACGAGCAGTACTTC,CASSLERGGAGGSYEQYF
once,TRBJ2-5,NA,TRBV11-2,TGTGCCAGCAGCTTAGAGTTTGGCTTTGAGACCCAGTACTTC,CASSLEFGFETQYF
NA,TRBJ1-6,TRBD1,TRBV28,TGTGCCAGCAGCCCAAAACAGGGGTGGAATTCACCCCTCCACTTT,CASSPKQGWNSPLHF
NA,TRBJ1-2,TRBD1,TRBV6-5,TGTGCCAGCAGATCTACGGGACAGGGGAGATATGGCTACACCTTC,CASRSTGQGRYGYTF
NA,TRBJ2-5,TRBD1,TRBV7-9,TGTGCCAGCAGCCTCGGACAGGGGGCGCAAGAGACCCAGTACTTC,CASSLGQGAQETQYF
NA,TRBJ2-3,NA,TRBV3-1/TRBV3-2,TGTGCCAGCAGCCAAGTCGTTAGGGAAAGCGGTGGGGATACGCAGTATTTT,CASSQVVRESGGDTQYF
NA,TRBJ2-1,NA,TRBV29-1,TGCAGCGTTGAAGATCCGGGGGTTCGGTTCTTC,CSVEDPGVRFF
NA,TRBJ2-5,TRBD1,TRBV11-3,TGTGCCAGCAGCCTACTTCGGGACAGGGAAAACCGAATGCCCCCAGAGACCCAGTACTTC,CASSLLRDRENRMPPETQYF
once,TRBJ1-2,NA,TRBV4-1,TGCGCCAGCAGCCAAGTGACAGACGCGAACTATGGCTACACCTTC,CASSQVTDANYGYTF
NA,TRBJ1-6,TRBD1,TRBV6-5,TGTGCCAGCAGTTACTCCCGGGACAGTCAATATTCACCCCTCCACTTT,CASSYSRDSQYSPLHF
NA,TRBJ2-7,NA,TRBV29-1,TGCAGCGTTGAAGATCTCGCTGGTAGCGAGCAGTACTTC,CSVEDLAGSEQYF
NA,TRBJ1-5,NA,TRBV19,TGTGCCAGTAGTATCCAAGGACAAAACAGGGGCAATCAGCCCCAGCATTTT,CASSIQGQNRGNQPQHF
NA,TRBJ2-7,TRBD1,TRBV29-1,TGCAGCGTTGCAGGGGGTAGCTACGAGCAGTACTTC,CSVAGGSYEQYF
NA,TRBJ1-5,NA,TRBV2,TGTGCCAGCAGTGATTCGGGACTTAGCAATCAGCCCCAGCATTTT,CASSDSGLSNQPQHF
NA,TRBJ2-1,TRBD2,TRBV5-4,TGTGCCAGCAGCTTTTCCAGCGGGAGGACGTACAATGAGCAGTTCTTC,CASSFSSGRTYNEQFF
NA,TRBJ1-4,NA,TRBV4-1,TGCGCCAGCAGCCAGGGAAACAGGGAGACTAATGAAAAACTGTTTTTT,CASSQGNRETNEKLFF
NA,TRBJ2-1,NA,TRBV9,TGTGCCAGCAGCGGTAACAGTGGCAATGAGCAGTTCTTC,CASSGNSGNEQFF
NA,TRBJ1-2,NA,TRBV27,TGTGCCAGCAGTTTCAATCTCAGGGATGGCTACACCTTC,CASSFNLRDGYTF
NA,TRBJ2-1,NA,TRBV7-8,TGTGCCAGCCAGCAGGGCCATGAGCAGTTCTTC,CASQQGHEQFF
NA,TRBJ1-5,TRBD1,TRBV19,TGTGCCAGTAGTATCGACAGGGATGGACAGCCCCAGCATTTT,CASSIDRDGQPQHF
NA,TRBJ1-4,TRBD1,TRBV5-1,TGCGCCACCGGGGGACAGGGGGTTCGGGAAAAACTGTTTTTT,CATGGQGVREKLFF
NA,TRBJ1-5,TRBD1,TRBV2,TGTGCCAGCAGTTACCCGGGACAGCTTGCGAATCAGCCCCAGCATTTT,CASSYPGQLANQPQHF
NA,TRBJ1-1,TRBD1,TRBV19,TGTGCCAGTACCGTGGGACAGATGAACACTGAAGCTTTCTTT,CASTVGQMNTEAFF
many,TRBJ2-7,TRBD1,TRBV5-1,TGCGCCAGCAGCCGGGGGACAGGGGTCTACGAGCAGTACTTC,CASSRGTGVYEQYF
NA,TRBJ2-1,TRBD2,TRBV25-1,TGTGCCAGCAGTGAATATGCGGGAGGGGGAAATGAGCAGTTCTTC,CASSEYAGGGNEQFF
NA,TRBJ2-7,TRBD2,TRBV29-1,TGCAGCGTTGACTCCCAGGGGACTAGCGGTTACGAGCAGTACTTC,CSVDSQGTSGYEQYF
few,TRBJ1-5,TRBD1,TRBV28,TGTGCCAGCAGCCACCGGGACAGGAATTTTTGGGGCAATCAGCCCCAGCATTTT,CASSHRDRNFWGNQPQHF
NA,TRBJ2-1,TRBD2,TRBV30,TGTGCCTGGAGTGGAGGGACTAGCGCCCACAATGAGCAGTTCTTC,CAWSGGTSAHNEQFF
NA,TRBJ2-7,NA,TRBV11-3,TGTGCCAGCAGCTCTGAGAGCTACGAGCAGTACTTC,CASSSESYEQYF
once,TRBJ2-7,TRBD1,TRBV5-4,TGTGCCAGCAGCCCACAGGGGGGAGAGCAGTACTTC,CASSPQGGEQYF
once,TRBJ2-7,TRBD1,TRBV23-1,TGCGCCAGCAGCCAAAATAAGTCCAAGGACAGGGTCGACGAGCAGTACTTC,CASSQNKSKDRVDEQYF
NA,TRBJ2-1,TRBD1,TRBV2,TGTGCCAGCACCACGGACAGGGAAGTCGACAATGAGCAGTTCTTC,CASTTDREVDNEQFF
NA,TRBJ2-1,TRBD2,TRBV5-1,TGCGCCAGCAGCTCAACCGGGACTAGCGGGAGTTCTGAGCAGTTCTTC,CASSSTGTSGSSEQFF
NA,TRBJ2-7,TRBD2,TRBV11-3,TGTGCCAGCAGCGGCAGGGGACTAGCGGGAACCTACGAGCAGTACTTC,CASSGRGLAGTYEQYF
NA,TRBJ1-3,NA,TRBV15,TGTGCCACCAGCAGAGATCGGGTCTTCTCTGGAAACACCATATATTTT,CATSRDRVFSGNTIYF
NA,TRBJ2-1,NA,TRBV12-5,TGTGCTAGTGGTTTGGCAAGTCAGGGAGGACGGTTCTTC,CASGLASQGGRFF
NA,TRBJ1-2,NA,TRBV15,TGTGCCACCAGCAGGCCCACGGGAAATGGCTACACCTTC,CATSRPTGNGYTF
NA,TRBJ2-3,TRBD1,TRBV18,TGTGCCAGCTCGCTATATGGAGGACAGGGGACAGATACGCAGTATTTT,CASSLYGGQGTDTQYF
NA,TRBJ2-3,NA,TRBV11-3,TGTGCCAGCAGCCCAAAAGATACGCAGTATTTT,CASSPKDTQYF
NA,TRBJ2-1,NA,TRBV10-2,TGCGCCAGCAGCGAGGGGAGCTCCTACAATGAGCAGTTCTTC,CASSEGSSYNEQFF
NA,TRBJ1-3,NA,TRBV3-1/TRBV3-2,TGTGCCAGCAGACTCTCCTCTGGAAACACCATATATTTT,CASRLSSGNTIYF
once,TRBJ2-5,TRBD1,TRBV5-6,TGTGCCAGCAGCTTGGTGTTAGGGACAGGAAAAGAGACCCAGTACTTC,CASSLVLGTGKETQYF
NA,TRBJ1-2,TRBD1,TRBV12-3/TRBV12-4,TGTGCCAGCAGAGGACAGGGGGCCGATGGCTACACCTTC,CASRGQGADGYTF
NA,TRBJ2-3,NA,TRBV2,TGTGCCAGAGGATTGGGGGGAACAGATACGCAGTATTTT,CARGLGGTDTQYF
NA,TRBJ2-2,TRBD2,TRBV5-4,TGTGCCAGCAGCTGGGACCTAGCGGGAGGGCCAGCCACCGGGGAGCTGTTTTTT,CASSWDLAGGPATGELFF